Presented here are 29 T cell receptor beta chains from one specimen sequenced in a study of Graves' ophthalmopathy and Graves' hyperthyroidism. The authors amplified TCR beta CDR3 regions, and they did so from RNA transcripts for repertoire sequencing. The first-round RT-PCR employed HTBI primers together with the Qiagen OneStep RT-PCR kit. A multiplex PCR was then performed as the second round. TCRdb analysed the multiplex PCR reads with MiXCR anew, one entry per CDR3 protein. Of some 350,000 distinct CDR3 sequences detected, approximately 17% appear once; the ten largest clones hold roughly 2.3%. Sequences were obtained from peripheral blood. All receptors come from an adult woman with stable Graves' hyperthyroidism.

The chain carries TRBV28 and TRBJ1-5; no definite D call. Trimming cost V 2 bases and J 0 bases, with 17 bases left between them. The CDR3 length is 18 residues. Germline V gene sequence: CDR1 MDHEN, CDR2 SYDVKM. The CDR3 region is CASSLTGRPTYSNQPQHF. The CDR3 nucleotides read TGTGCCAGCAGTTTAACCGGTCGGCCAACGTATAGCAATCAGCCCCAGCATTTT.

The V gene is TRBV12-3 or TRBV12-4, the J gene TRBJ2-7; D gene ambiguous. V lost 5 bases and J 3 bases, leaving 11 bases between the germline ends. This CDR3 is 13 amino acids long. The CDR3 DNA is TGTGCCAGCAGTCCCCAGGTGGGCTACGAGCAGTACTTC. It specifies CASSPQVGYEQYF.

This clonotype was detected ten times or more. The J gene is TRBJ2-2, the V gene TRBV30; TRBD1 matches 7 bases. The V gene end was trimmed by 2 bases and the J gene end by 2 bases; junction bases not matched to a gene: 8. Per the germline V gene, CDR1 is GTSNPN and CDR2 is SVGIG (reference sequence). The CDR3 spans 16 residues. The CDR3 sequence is CAWSYEWDSNTGELFF. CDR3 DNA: TGTGCCTGGAGTTACGAATGGGACAGTAACACCGGGGAGCTGTTTTTT.

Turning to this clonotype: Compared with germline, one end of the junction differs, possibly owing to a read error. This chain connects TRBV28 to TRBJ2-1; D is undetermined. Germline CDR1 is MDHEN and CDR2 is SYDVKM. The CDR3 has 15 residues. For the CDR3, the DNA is TGTGCCAGCAGTTTGCGCGGAGTCTCCTACAATGAGAAGTTCTTC. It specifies CASSLRGVSYNEKFF.

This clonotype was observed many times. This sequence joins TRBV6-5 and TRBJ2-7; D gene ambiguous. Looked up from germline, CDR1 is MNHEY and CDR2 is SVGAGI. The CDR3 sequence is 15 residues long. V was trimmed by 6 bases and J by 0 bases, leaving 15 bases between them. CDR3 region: CASSPSGQFSYEQYF. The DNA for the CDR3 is TGTGCCAGCAGCCCCTCGGGCCAGTTCTCCTACGAGCAGTACTTC.

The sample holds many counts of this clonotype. The CDR3 DNA is TGTGCCACTTCCCTTTTGAGGGACACTGAAGAGACCCAGTACTTC. Residues: CATSLLRDTEETQYF. The chain joins TRBV15 to TRBJ2-5; D may be TRBD1 (6 bases). Trimming shortened V by 9 bases and J by 3 bases, and 20 bases separated the two germline ends. Germline V gives CDR1 LNHNV, CDR2 YYDKDF (reference sequence). CDR3 size: 15 residues.

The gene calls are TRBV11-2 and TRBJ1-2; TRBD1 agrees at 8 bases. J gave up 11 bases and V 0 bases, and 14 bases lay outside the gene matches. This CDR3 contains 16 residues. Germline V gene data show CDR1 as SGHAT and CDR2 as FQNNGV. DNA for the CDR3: TGTGCCAGCAGCTTAGATCTCCTTCCGGGACAGGTGTCGTACACCTTC. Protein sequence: CASSLDLLPGQVSYTF.

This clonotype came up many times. The CDR3 region is CASSEYPQETQYF. The DNA for the CDR3 is TGTGCCAGCAGTGAATATCCCCAAGAGACCCAGTACTTC. This rearrangement joins TRBV25-1 to TRBJ2-5; D unresolved. Germline V gene lookup returns CDR1 MGHDK and CDR2 SYGVNS. The CDR3 has 13 residues. V was cut by 0 bases and J by 1 base, with 3 bases left in between.

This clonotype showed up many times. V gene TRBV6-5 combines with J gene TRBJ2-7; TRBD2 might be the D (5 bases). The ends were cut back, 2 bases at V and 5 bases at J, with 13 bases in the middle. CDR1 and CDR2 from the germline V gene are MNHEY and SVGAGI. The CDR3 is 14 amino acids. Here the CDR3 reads CASSYVSSTNEQYF. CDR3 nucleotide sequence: TGTGCCAGCAGTTACGTCTCTTCGACTAACGAGCAGTACTTC.

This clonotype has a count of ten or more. This CDR3 reads CASSLRAESYEQYF. The CDR3 coding sequence is TGTGCCAGCAGTTTGAGGGCAGAGTCCTACGAGCAGTACTTC. J is TRBJ2-7 and V is TRBV28; weak D call: TRBD2 (5 bases). The CDR3 spans 14 residues. Deletions cut 3 bases from V and 1 base from J, with 10 bases between. Germline V gene data show CDR1 as MDHEN and CDR2 as SYDVKM.

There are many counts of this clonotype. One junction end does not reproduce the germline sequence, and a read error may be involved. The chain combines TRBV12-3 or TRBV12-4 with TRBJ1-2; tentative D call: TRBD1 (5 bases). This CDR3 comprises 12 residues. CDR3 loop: CASSFRDYGCTF. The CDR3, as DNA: TGTGCCAGCAGTTTTAGGGACTATGGCTGCACCTTC.

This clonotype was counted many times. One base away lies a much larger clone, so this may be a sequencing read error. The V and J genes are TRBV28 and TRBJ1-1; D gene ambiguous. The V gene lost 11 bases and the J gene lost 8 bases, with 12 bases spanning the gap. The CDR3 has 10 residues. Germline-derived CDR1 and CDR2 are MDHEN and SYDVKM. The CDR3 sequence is CAGSQREAFF. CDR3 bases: TGTGCCGGTAGTCAGAGAGAAGCTTTCTTT.

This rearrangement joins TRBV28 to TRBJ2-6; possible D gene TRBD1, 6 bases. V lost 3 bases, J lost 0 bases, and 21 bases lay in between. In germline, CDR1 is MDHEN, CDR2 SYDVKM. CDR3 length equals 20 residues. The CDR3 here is CASSFGPHWTADSGANVLTF. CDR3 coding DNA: TGTGCCAGCAGTTTTGGCCCCCATTGGACAGCGGACTCTGGGGCCAACGTCCTGACTTTC.

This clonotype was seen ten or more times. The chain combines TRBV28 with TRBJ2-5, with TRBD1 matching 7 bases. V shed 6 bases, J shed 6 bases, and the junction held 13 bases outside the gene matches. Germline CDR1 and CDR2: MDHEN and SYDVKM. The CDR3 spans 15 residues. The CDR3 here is CASRATPPGQKTQYF. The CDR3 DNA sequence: TGTGCCAGCAGGGCTACCCCGCCGGGACAGAAGACCCAGTACTTC.

The CDR3 is CASSTRTGGNEQYF. CDR3 DNA sequence: TGTGCCAGCAGTACTCGGACAGGGGGAAACGAGCAGTACTTC. V and J are TRBV12-3 or TRBV12-4 and TRBJ2-7; 10 bases map to TRBD1. Trimming cost V 5 bases and J 5 bases; bases outside gene matches: 6. The CDR3 spans 14 residues.

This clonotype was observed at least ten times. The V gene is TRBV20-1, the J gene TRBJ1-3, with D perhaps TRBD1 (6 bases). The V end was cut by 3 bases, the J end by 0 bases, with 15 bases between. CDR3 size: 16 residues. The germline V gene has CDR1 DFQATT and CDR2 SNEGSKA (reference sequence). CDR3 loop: CSASEGQLRSGNTIYF. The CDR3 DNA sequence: TGCAGTGCTAGCGAAGGACAGTTACGCTCTGGAAACACCATATATTTT.

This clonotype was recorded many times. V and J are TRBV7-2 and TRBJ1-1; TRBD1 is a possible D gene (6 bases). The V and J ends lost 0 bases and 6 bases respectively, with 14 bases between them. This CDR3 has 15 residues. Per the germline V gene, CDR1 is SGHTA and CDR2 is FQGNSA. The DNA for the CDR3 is TGTGCCAGCAGCTTAGCGCGGCAGCAGGGGTCTGAAGCTTTCTTT. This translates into CASSLARQQGSEAFF. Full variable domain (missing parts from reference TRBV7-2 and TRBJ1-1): GAGVSQSPSNKVTEKGKDVELRCDPISGHTALYWYRQSLGQGLEFLIYFQGNSAPDKSGLPSDRFSAERTGGSVSTLTIQRTQQEDSAVYLCASSLARQQGSEAFFGQGTRLTVV.

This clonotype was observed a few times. CDR3 coding DNA: TGTGCCAGCAGTCCAATGGACACCAGAGCTAACTATGGCTACACCTTC. Translation: CASSPMDTRANYGYTF. The chain carries TRBV12-3 or TRBV12-4 and TRBJ1-2, with D possibly being TRBD1 (5 bases). The CDR3 is made up of 16 amino acids. The germline V and J ends were trimmed by 5 bases and 0 bases, with 16 bases remaining between them.

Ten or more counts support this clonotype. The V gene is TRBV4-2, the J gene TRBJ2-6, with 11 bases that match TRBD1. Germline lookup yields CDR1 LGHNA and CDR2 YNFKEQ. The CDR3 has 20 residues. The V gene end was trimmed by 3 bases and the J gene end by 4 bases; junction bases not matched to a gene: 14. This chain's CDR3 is CASSHSGKGQGGLGANVLTF. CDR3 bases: TGTGCCAGCAGCCACTCCGGGAAGGGACAGGGGGGTCTAGGGGCCAACGTCCTGACTTTC.

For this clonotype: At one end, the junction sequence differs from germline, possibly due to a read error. CDR3 nucleotides: TGTGCCAGCAGCCCATCCACGGACTATGGTTACACCTTC. This sequence encodes CASSPSTDYGYTF. The V and J genes are TRBV12-3 or TRBV12-4 and TRBJ1-2; D ambiguous. This CDR3 comprises 13 residues.

CDR3 region: CASSPQHYEQYF. CDR3 bases: TGTGCCAGCAGCCCTCAACACTACGAGCAGTACTTC. The chain uses TRBV7-2 and TRBJ2-7; D remains ambiguous. Germline V CDR1 and CDR2: SGHTA, FQGNSA. V dropped 5 bases and J dropped 3 bases, with 8 bases sitting between them. The CDR3 sequence is 12 residues long.

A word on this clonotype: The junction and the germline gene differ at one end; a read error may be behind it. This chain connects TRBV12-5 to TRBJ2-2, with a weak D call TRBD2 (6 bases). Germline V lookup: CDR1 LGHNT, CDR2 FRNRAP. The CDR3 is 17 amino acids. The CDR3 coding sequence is TGTGCTAGTGGTTCGGCATATAGCGCCACTAACACCGGGGGGCTGTTTTTT. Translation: CASGSAYSATNTGGLFF.

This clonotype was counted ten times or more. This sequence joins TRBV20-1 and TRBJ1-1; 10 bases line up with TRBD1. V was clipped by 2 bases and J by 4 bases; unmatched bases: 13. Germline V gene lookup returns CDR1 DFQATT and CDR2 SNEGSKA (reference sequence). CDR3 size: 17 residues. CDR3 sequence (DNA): TGCAGTGCTAGACCGACAGGGGGCGGCTCTTTGGCCACTGAAGCTTTCTTT. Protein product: CSARPTGGGSLATEAFF.

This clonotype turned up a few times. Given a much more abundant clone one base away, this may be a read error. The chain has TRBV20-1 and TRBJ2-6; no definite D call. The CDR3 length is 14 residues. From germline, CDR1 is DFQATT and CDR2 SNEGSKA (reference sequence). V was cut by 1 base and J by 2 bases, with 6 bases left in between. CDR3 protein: CSARAEPGANVLTF. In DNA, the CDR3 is TGCAGTGCTAGAGCGGAGCCTGGGGCCAACGTCCTGACTTTC.

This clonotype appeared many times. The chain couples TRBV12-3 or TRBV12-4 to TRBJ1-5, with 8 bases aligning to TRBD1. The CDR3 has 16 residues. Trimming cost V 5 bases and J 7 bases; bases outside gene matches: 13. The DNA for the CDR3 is TGTGCCAGCAGTGGACAACCGGGACAGGCCGGCCAGCCCCAGCATTTT. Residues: CASSGQPGQAGQPQHF.

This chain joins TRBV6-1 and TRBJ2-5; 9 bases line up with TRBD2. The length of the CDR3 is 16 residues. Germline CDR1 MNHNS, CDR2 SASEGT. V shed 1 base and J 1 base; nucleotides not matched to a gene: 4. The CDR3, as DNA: TGTGCCAGCAGTGAAGTCGAGCGGGAGGTCCAAGAGACCCAGTACTTC. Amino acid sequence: CASSEVEREVQETQYF.

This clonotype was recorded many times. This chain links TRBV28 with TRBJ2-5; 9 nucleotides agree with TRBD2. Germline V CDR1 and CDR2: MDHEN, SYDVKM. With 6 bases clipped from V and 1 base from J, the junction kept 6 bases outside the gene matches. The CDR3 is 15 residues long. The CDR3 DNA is TGTGCCAGCAGGCGTAGCGGGAGTGGCCAAGAGACCCAGTACTTC. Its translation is CASRRSGSGQETQYF.

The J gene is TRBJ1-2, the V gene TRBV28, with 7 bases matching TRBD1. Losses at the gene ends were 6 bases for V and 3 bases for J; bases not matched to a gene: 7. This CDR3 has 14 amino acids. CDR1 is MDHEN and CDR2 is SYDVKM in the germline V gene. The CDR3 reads CASRRQGADYGYTF. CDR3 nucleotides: TGTGCCAGCAGAAGACAGGGAGCGGACTATGGCTACACCTTC.

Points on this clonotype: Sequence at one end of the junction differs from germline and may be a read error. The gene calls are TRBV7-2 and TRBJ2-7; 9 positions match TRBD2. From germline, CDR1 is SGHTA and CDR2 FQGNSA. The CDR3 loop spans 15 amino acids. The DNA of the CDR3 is TGTGCCAGCAGCCTAGCGGGAAAGTTCACCGGCGAGCAGTACTTC. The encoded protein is CASSLAGKFTGEQYF.